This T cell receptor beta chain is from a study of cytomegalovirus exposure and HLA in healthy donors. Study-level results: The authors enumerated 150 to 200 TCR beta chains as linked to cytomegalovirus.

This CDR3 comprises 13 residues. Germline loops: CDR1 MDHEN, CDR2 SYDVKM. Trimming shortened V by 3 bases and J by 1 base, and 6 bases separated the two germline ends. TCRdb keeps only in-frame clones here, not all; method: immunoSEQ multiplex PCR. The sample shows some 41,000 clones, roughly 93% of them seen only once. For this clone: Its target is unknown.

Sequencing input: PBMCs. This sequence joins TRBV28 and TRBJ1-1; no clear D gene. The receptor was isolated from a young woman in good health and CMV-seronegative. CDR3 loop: CASSLNRNTEAFF. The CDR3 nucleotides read TGTGCCAGCAGTTTGAACAGGAACACTGAAGCTTTCTTT.